Listed here are 5 T cell receptor beta chains from one sample, sequenced in a study of blood T cell repertoires in COVID-19. The repertoire was sequenced with immunoSEQ multiplex PCR; TCRdb's copy has only in-frame clones and lacks some. Here the sample spans just over 350,000 clones, roughly 87% being singletons. Sequencing was done on a sample of PBMCs or T cells enriched from blood (not recorded which). The receptors originated from a woman aged 30 to 39 who had recovered from COVID-19.

This chain joins TRBV27 and TRBJ2-1; TRBD2 matches 7 bases. This CDR3 comprises 13 residues. V shed 3 bases and J 9 bases; nucleotides not matched to a gene: 5. Germline loops: CDR1 MNHEY, CDR2 SMNVEV (reference sequence). CDR3 DNA sequence: TGTGCCAGCAGTTTGTCGGGGGGAGGTGAGCAGTTCTTC. Its protein product is CASSLSGGGEQFF.

Here the CDR3 reads CASSPTESYGYTF. The CDR3 DNA reads TGTGCCAGCAGCCCGACGGAGTCCTATGGCTACACCTTC. This rearrangement joins TRBV11-2 to TRBJ1-2, with D unresolved. Between the trimmed V and J ends, which lost 5 bases and 4 bases, there was a span of 11 bases. Germline V gives CDR1 SGHAT, CDR2 FQNNGV. The CDR3 length is 13 residues.

The chain couples TRBV5-1 to TRBJ2-1, with D tentatively TRBD1 (6 bases). Germline V CDR1 and CDR2: SGHRS, YFSETQ. There are 16 residues in the CDR3. V shed 0 bases and J shed 4 bases, with 14 bases lying between them. CDR3 sequence reads: CASSLGVSGQYNEQFF. As DNA, the CDR3 is TGCGCCAGCAGCTTGGGCGTGTCCGGACAGTACAATGAGCAGTTCTTC.

This rearrangement joins TRBV6-1 to TRBJ1-1, with 11 nucleotides matching TRBD1. The CDR3 spans 14 residues. J was trimmed by 10 bases and V by 2 bases; bases with no gene match: 6. The germline V gene encodes CDR1 MNHNS and CDR2 SASEGT. CDR3 loop: CASSEFGQGARAFF. In DNA form, the CDR3 reads TGTGCCAGCAGTGAATTTGGACAGGGGGCACGAGCTTTCTTT.

Note on this clone: The same CDR3 can be traced to other DNA sequences in this sample. This rearrangement joins TRBV28 to TRBJ1-5, with D unresolved. Trimming took off 6 bases at V and 6 bases at J, with 9 bases between the two ends. The CDR3 totals 12 residues. Germline CDR1 MDHEN, CDR2 SYDVKM. The CDR3 region has the DNA TGTGCCAGCAGCTCCCCGGGTCAGCCCCAGCATTTT. This encodes CASSSPGQPQHF. Filled out from reference TRBV28 and TRBJ1-5, the complete variable domain reads DVKVTQSSRYLVKRTGEKVFLECVQDMDHENMFWYRQDPGLGLRLIYFSYDVKMKEKGDIPEGYSVSREKKERFSLILESASTNQTSMYLCASSSPGQPQHFGDGTRLSIL.